This T cell receptor beta chain was recovered during a study of OX40 agonist ivuxolimab in advanced cancers. On the study more broadly: Every 2 weeks, patients got intravenous ivuxolimab at one of six dose levels (0.01-10 mg/kg). The study's findings and limits: Low normalized T-cell clonal expansion was also seen in some nonresponders. Compared with CD4+, CD8+ T cells on average had more expanded clones.

The ends lost 1 base at V and 1 base at J; junction bases unmatched: 3. The CDR3 consists of 15 residues. Germline V gene lookup returns CDR1 SGHNT and CDR2 YYREEE (reference sequence). TCRdb's table, derived via immunoSEQ multiplex PCR, lists solely in-frame clones and lacks some. This sample yields roughly 86,000 clones, of which just under 90% are seen a single time; 6.5% to 8.5% belongs to the top ten. In regard to this clone: Its target is unknown.

The rearrangement links TRBV5-4 to TRBJ2-3; 7 bases align to TRBD2. Sequences were derived from CD4+ or CD8+ T cells sorted from blood, sampled in a trial of the OX40 agonist ivuxolimab. The TCR sequence derives from an adult with an advanced solid tumor such as melanoma, head and neck, liver or kidney cancer. CDR3 loop: CASSLTGGGTDTQYF. The DNA for the CDR3 is TGTGCCAGCAGCTTGACGGGAGGCGGCACAGATACGCAGTATTTT.